The sequence of this TCR beta chain was determined in a study of blood T cell repertoires in COVID-19. The protocol was immunoSEQ multiplex PCR, while the TCRdb copy is restricted to in-frame clones and leaves out a portion. The sample carries 120,000 to 150,000 clones, just under 85% recorded once. This TCR was sampled from a woman in her 40s with active or convalescent COVID-19. The specimen sequenced was peripheral blood.

The CDR3 sequence is CASSEGLAGGTISYEQYF. CDR3 nucleotides: TGTGCCAGCAGTGAAGGACTAGCGGGGGGCACTATCTCCTACGAGCAGTACTTC. The genes are TRBV6-1 and TRBJ2-7; 13 bases agree with TRBD2. Trimming took 1 base from V and 0 from J; bases not matched to a gene: 6. The CDR3 length is 18 residues. The germline V gene has CDR1 MNHNS and CDR2 SASEGT.